Following are 18 T cell receptor beta chains from one sample sequenced in a study of identical twins. MiXCR was run by TCRdb on the 5' RACE reads, yielding one entry per CDR3 protein. The sample has roughly 250,000 distinct CDR3 sequences, over 12% seen once. The sequencing sample was made of memory (CD45RO+) T cells sorted from blood. The receptors shown here come from a woman younger than 30 in good health.

The chain couples TRBV7-2 to TRBJ2-7; a possible D gene is TRBD2 (5 bases). The germline gives CDR1 SGHTA, CDR2 FQGNSA. The ends were cut back, 0 bases at V and 2 bases at J, with 8 bases in the middle. The CDR3 covers 14 residues. In DNA, the CDR3 is TGTGCCAGCAGCTTAGCGGGAGTCGCCTACGAGCAGTACTTC. Amino acid sequence: CASSLAGVAYEQYF. Full variable domain (missing parts from reference TRBV7-2 and TRBJ2-7): GAGVSQSPSNKVTEKGKDVELRCDPISGHTALYWYRQSLGQGLEFLIYFQGNSAPDKSGLPSDRFSAERTGGSVSTLTIQRTQQEDSAVYLCASSLAGVAYEQYFGPGTRLTVT.

This chain connects TRBV19 to TRBJ2-5; D is perhaps TRBD1 or TRBD2 (5 bases each). This CDR3 has 13 amino acids. V gave up 7 bases and J gave up 3 bases, with 12 bases separating them. Per germline, CDR1 LNHDA and CDR2 SQIVND (reference sequence). CDR3: CASTGDAEETQYF. CDR3 sequence (DNA): TGTGCCAGTACTGGGGACGCAGAAGAGACCCAGTACTTC.

The chain is built from TRBV7-2 and TRBJ2-7; no reliable D call. Germline values: CDR1 SGHTA, CDR2 FQGNSA. Trimming took off 3 bases at V and 0 bases at J, with 9 bases between the two ends. This CDR3 is built from 14 residues. DNA for the CDR3: TGTGCCAGCAGCTTTGCCCCTAACTCCTACGAGCAGTACTTC. It codes for CASSFAPNSYEQYF. Using reference TRBV7-2 and TRBJ2-7 for the parts outside the CDR3, the full variable domain is GAGVSQSPSNKVTEKGKDVELRCDPISGHTALYWYRQSLGQGLEFLIYFQGNSAPDKSGLPSDRFSAERTGGSVSTLTIQRTQQEDSAVYLCASSFAPNSYEQYFGPGTRLTVT.

The gene calls are TRBV5-6 and TRBJ1-1; tentatively, D is TRBD1 (5 bases). Germline V gene data show CDR1 as SGHDT and CDR2 as YYEEEE. With 4 bases removed from V and 3 bases from J, the gap between germline ends came to 13 bases. The CDR3 loop spans 14 amino acids. The CDR3, as DNA: TGTGCCAGCAGCAAAATAGGGGTTCACACTGAAGCTTTCTTT. It codes for CASSKIGVHTEAFF. The complete variable domain, with remaining parts taken from reference TRBV5-6 and TRBJ1-1, reads DAGVTQSPTHLIKTRGQQVTLRCSPKSGHDTVSWYQQALGQGPQFIFQYYEEEERQRGNFPDRFSGHQFPNYSSELNVNALLLGDSALYLCASSKIGVHTEAFFGQGTRLTVV.

This clonotype was counted ten times or more. The rearrangement uses TRBV10-2 and TRBJ2-7; perhaps TRBD1 as D (5 bases). The V end lost 7 bases, the J end lost 1 base, and 11 bases lay between the germline ends. This CDR3 comprises 13 residues. Germline assignment: CDR1 WSHSY and CDR2 SAAADI. As DNA, the CDR3 is TGCGCCAGCACACTGACAGAGTCCTACGAGCAGTACTTC. Protein sequence: CASTLTESYEQYF.

This clonotype came up many times. The rearrangement uses TRBV2 and TRBJ1-2; D unresolved. The CDR3 is 15 amino acids. Looked up from germline, CDR1 is SNHLY and CDR2 is FYNNEI. Trimming removed 3 bases at V and 0 bases at J, with 11 bases between. CDR3 DNA sequence: TGTGCCAGCAGTGATCGGGTCGGGGCTAACTATGGCTACACCTTC. Residues: CASSDRVGANYGYTF. Based on the CDR3 plus reference TRBV2 and TRBJ1-2, the full variable domain is EPEVTQTPSHQVTQMGQEVILRCVPISNHLYFYWYRQILGQKVEFLVSFYNNEISEKSEIFDDQFSVERPDGSNFTLKIRSTKLEDSAMYFCASSDRVGANYGYTFGSGTRLTVV.

The CDR3 coding sequence is TGTGCCAGCAGCTGGACCCGGGTCCCACAAGAGACCCAGTACTTC. Its translation is CASSWTRVPQETQYF. This rearrangement joins TRBV11-2 to TRBJ2-5; D unresolved. Germline V gene data show CDR1 as SGHAT and CDR2 as FQNNGV. The CDR3 totals 15 residues. Between the trimmed V and J ends, which lost 4 bases and 2 bases, there was a span of 14 bases.

This chain links TRBV20-1 with TRBJ1-2; TRBD1 matches 7 bases. The junction had 11 bases not matched to a gene; V was cut back by 6 bases and J by 4 bases. Germline V CDR1 and CDR2: DFQATT, SNEGSKA (reference sequence). CDR3 length: 14 amino acids. The CDR3 bases are TGCAGTGCCCCACACAGGGGAGAGAGCTATGGCTACACCTTC. It is translated as CSAPHRGESYGYTF.

The chain is built from TRBV5-6 and TRBJ1-2; D uncertain. V gave up 2 bases and J gave up 7 bases, with 9 bases separating them. The length of the CDR3 is 12 residues. Germline CDR1 and CDR2: SGHDT and YYEEEE. CDR3 amino acids: CASSLGRSGYTF. Written as DNA, the CDR3 is TGTGCCAGCAGCTTAGGGCGTAGTGGCTACACCTTC.

This clonotype was seen many times. CDR3 loop: CATSDFPPGEGATNLILGTQYF. DNA for the CDR3: TGTGCCACCAGTGATTTCCCCCCGGGGGAGGGGGCGACGAATCTTATACTGGGTACGCAGTATTTT. V gene TRBV24-1 combines with J gene TRBJ2-3; possibly TRBD1 or TRBD2 for D (7 bases each). Trimming took 1 base from V and 8 from J, leaving 36 bases between them. Germline CDR1 KGHDR, CDR2 SFDVKD. The length of the CDR3 is 22 residues.

The chain carries TRBV11-2 and TRBJ2-7; 10 bases agree with TRBD1. The CDR3 sequence is 15 residues long. Germline lookup yields CDR1 SGHAT and CDR2 FQNNGV. Losses at the gene ends were 2 bases for V and 7 bases for J; bases not matched to a gene: 8. The CDR3 DNA reads TGTGCCAGCAGCTTATCCCCCGGACAGGGGGGAGAGCAGTACTTC. Translating it yields CASSLSPGQGGEQYF.

This clonotype showed up just a few times. The chain combines TRBV18 with TRBJ2-1; 7 bases fit TRBD2. V shed 3 bases, J shed 5 bases, and the junction held 13 bases outside the gene matches. CDR1 and CDR2 (germline): KGHSH, LQKENI. The length of the CDR3 is 17 residues. CDR3 region: CASSPYFAAGLNNEQFF. DNA for the CDR3: TGTGCCAGCTCACCTTATTTTGCAGCGGGGCTAAACAATGAGCAGTTCTTC.

The chain employs TRBV6-5 and TRBJ2-7; 8 bases map to TRBD1. V gave up 8 bases and J gave up 5 bases; unmatched junction bases: 11. From germline, CDR1 is MNHEY and CDR2 SVGAGI. The CDR3 is made up of 14 amino acids. The CDR3 spells CASGLGRGLDEQYF. As DNA, the CDR3 is TGTGCCAGCGGTTTAGGCAGGGGGCTGGACGAGCAGTACTTC.

This clonotype came up a few times. The chain recombines TRBV9 with TRBJ2-5; no clear D. The germline V gene encodes CDR1 SGDLS and CDR2 YYNGEE. Trimming took 6 bases from V and 4 from J, leaving 16 bases between them. This CDR3 has 14 residues. CDR3 sequence reads: CASTIGPKGETQYF. The CDR3 bases are TGTGCCAGCACCATAGGTCCCAAGGGAGAGACCCAGTACTTC.

The V call is TRBV5-1, the J call TRBJ2-7, with TRBD1 matching 9 bases. With V trimmed by 2 bases and J by 2 bases, 5 bases remained unmatched. Germline V gives CDR1 SGHRS, CDR2 YFSETQ. This CDR3 spans 15 amino acids. CDR3 in amino acids: CASSFSDRGTYEQYF. The CDR3 nucleotides are TGCGCCAGCAGCTTCTCGGACAGGGGAACCTACGAGCAGTACTTC.

The J gene is TRBJ2-5, the V gene TRBV7-3, with unresolved D. The V gene's germline CDR1 is SGHTA and CDR2 FQGTGA. V lost 5 bases and J lost 0, with 7 bases in between. The length of the CDR3 is 13 residues. The CDR3 sequence is CASSTVNQETQYF. The CDR3 DNA sequence: TGTGCCAGCAGCACGGTAAACCAAGAGACCCAGTACTTC.

The chain links TRBV10-3 to TRBJ2-1; 12 bases line up with TRBD2. The V segment lost 8 bases and the J segment 7 bases; nucleotides outside the gene matches: 12. The CDR3 sequence is 16 residues long. Germline CDR1 is ENHRY and CDR2 is SYGVKD. The DNA of the CDR3 is TGTGCCATCGCGGCGGCTAGCGGGAGGGCCATAAATGAGCAGTTCTTC. Translated, it gives CAIAAASGRAINEQFF.

This clonotype was recorded many times. This sequence joins TRBV20-1 and TRBJ2-4, with no clear D. Germline-derived CDR1 and CDR2 are DFQATT and SNEGSKA (reference sequence). V lost 1 base and J lost 7, with 11 bases in between. This CDR3 spans 13 amino acids. As DNA, the CDR3 is TGCAGTGCTAGAGCCCTGACTGGGAACATTCAGTACTTC. As protein: CSARALTGNIQYF.